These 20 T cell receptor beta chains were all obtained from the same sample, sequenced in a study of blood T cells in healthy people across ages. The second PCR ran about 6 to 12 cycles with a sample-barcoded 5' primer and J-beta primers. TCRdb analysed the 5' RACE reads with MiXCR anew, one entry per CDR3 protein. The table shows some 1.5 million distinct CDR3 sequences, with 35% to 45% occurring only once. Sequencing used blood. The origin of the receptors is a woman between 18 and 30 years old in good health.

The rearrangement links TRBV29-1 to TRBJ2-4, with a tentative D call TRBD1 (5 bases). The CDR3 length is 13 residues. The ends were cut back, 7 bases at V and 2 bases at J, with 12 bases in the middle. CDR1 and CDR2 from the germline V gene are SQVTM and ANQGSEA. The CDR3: CSAQQATKNIQYF. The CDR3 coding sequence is TGCAGCGCTCAACAGGCCACCAAAAACATTCAGTACTTC.

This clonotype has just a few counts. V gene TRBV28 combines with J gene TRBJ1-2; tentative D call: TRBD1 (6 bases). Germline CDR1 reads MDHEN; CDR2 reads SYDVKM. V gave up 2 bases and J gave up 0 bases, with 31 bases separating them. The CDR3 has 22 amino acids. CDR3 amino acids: CASSLVRQAVLSGEKTNYGYTF. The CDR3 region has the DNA TGTGCCAGCAGTTTAGTGAGACAGGCGGTGCTTTCCGGCGAAAAGACTAACTATGGCTACACCTTC.

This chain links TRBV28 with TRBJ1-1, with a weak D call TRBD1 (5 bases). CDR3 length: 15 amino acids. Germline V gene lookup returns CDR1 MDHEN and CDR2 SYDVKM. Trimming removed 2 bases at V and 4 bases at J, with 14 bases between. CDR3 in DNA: TGTGCCAGCAGTTTAGTTGCACGACAGAGCACTGAAGCTTTCTTT. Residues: CASSLVARQSTEAFF. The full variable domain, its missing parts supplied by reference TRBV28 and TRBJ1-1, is DVKVTQSSRYLVKRTGEKVFLECVQDMDHENMFWYRQDPGLGLRLIYFSYDVKMKEKGDIPEGYSVSREKKERFSLILESASTNQTSMYLCASSLVARQSTEAFFGQGTRLTVV.

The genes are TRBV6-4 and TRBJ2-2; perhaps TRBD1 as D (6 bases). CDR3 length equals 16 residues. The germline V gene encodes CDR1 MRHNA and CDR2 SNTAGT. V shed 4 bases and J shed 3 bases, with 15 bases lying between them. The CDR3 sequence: CASSVLPGQDTGELFF. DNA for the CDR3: TGTGCCAGCAGTGTTCTCCCGGGACAAGACACCGGGGAGCTGTTTTTT.

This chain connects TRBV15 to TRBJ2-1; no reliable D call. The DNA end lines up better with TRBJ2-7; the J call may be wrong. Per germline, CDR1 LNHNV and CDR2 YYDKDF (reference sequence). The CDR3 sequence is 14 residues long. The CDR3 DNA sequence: TGTGCCACCAGCAGAGATCTAGGAAGCAATGAGCAGTACTTC. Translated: CATSRDLGSNEQYF.

CDR3 sequence: CASRLQGRSHSNYGYTF. As DNA, the CDR3 is TGTGCCAGCAGGCTCCAGGGGCGGAGCCACTCTAACTATGGCTACACCTTC. V is TRBV6-6 and J is TRBJ1-2; D is perhaps TRBD1 (6 bases). Trimming took off 6 bases at V and 0 bases at J, with 20 bases between the two ends. The length of the CDR3 is 17 residues. Germline V lookup: CDR1 MNHNY, CDR2 SVGAGI (reference sequence).

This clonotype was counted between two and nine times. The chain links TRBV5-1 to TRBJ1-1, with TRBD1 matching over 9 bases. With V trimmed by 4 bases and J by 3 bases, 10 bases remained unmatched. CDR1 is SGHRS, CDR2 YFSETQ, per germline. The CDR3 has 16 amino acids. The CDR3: CASSTYGDRADTEAFF. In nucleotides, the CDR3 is TGCGCCAGCAGCACCTACGGGGACAGGGCGGACACTGAAGCTTTCTTT. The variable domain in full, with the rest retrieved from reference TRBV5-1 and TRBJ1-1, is KAGVTQTPRYLIKTRGQQVTLSCSPISGHRSVSWYQQTPGQGLQFLFEYFSETQRNKGNFPGRFSGRQFSNSRSEMNVSTLELGDSALYLCASSTYGDRADTEAFFGQGTRLTVV.

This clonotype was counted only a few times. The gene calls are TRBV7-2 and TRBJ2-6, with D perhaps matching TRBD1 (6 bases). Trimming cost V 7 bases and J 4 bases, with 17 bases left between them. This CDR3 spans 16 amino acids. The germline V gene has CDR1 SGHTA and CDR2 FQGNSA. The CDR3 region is CASTMQGPAGANVLTF. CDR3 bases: TGTGCCAGCACAATGCAGGGGCCAGCCGGGGCCAACGTCCTGACTTTC. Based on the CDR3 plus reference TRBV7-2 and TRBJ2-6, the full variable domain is GAGVSQSPSNKVTEKGKDVELRCDPISGHTALYWYRQSLGQGLEFLIYFQGNSAPDKSGLPSDRFSAERTGGSVSTLTIQRTQQEDSAVYLCASTMQGPAGANVLTFGAGSRLTVL.

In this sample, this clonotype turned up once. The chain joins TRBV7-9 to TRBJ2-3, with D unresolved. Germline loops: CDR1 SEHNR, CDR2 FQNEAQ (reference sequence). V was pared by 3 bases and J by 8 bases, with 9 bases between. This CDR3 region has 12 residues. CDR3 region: CASSLGDATQYF. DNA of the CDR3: TGTGCCAGCAGCTTGGGTGATGCTACGCAGTATTTT.

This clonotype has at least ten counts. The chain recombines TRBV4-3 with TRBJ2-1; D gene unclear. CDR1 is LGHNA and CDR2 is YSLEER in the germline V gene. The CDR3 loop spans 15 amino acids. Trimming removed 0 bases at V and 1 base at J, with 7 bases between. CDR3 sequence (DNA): TGCGCCAGCAGCCAAGATCCCCAATCCTACAATGAGCAGTTCTTC. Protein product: CASSQDPQSYNEQFF.

Written as DNA, the CDR3 is TGTGCCAGCAGTTTACGAGTGGGGCAGGGGAACAATGAGCAGTTCTTC. This encodes CASSLRVGQGNNEQFF. The V call is TRBV27, the J call TRBJ2-1; maybe TRBD1 (6 bases). Trimming shortened V by 2 bases and J by 5 bases, and 16 bases separated the two germline ends. The CDR3 is 16 residues long. The V gene's germline CDR1 is MNHEY and CDR2 SMNVEV (reference sequence).

CDR3 DNA sequence: TGTGCCAGCAGCAACGACAGAGGCACAGATACGCAGTATTTT. Translating gives CASSNDRGTDTQYF. The chain uses TRBV11-2 and TRBJ2-3, with D possibly TRBD1 on 5 matching bases. Trimming removed 5 bases at V and 1 base at J, with 10 bases between. Germline CDR1 SGHAT, CDR2 FQNNGV. This CDR3 spans 14 amino acids.

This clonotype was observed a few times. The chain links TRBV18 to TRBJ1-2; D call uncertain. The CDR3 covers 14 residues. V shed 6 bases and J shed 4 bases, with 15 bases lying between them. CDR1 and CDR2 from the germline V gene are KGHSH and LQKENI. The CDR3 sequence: CASSPVEGPYGYTF. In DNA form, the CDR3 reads TGTGCCAGCTCCCCGGTGGAAGGGCCCTATGGCTACACCTTC.

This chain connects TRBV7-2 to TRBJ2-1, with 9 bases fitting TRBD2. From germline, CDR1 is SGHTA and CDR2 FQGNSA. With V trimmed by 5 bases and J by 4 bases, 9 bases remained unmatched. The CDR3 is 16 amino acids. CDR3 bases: TGTGCCAGCAGCCCACGAGGCGGGGGGGGTTACAATGAGCAGTTCTTC. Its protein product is CASSPRGGGGYNEQFF.

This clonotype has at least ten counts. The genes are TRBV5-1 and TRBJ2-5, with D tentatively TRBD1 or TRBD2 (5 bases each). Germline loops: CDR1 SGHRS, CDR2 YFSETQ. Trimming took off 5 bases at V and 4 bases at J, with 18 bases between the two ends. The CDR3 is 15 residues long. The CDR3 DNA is TGCGCCAGCAGGTGTTGGGACGTTAGAGGAGAGACCCAGTACTTC. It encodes CASRCWDVRGETQYF.

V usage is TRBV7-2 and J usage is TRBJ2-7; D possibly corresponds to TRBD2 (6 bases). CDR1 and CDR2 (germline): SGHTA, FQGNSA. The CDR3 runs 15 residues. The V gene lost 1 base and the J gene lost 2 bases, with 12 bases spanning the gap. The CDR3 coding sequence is TGTGCCAGCAGCTTAGAATGGGGGAGGCCCTACGAGCAGTACTTC. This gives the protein CASSLEWGRPYEQYF.

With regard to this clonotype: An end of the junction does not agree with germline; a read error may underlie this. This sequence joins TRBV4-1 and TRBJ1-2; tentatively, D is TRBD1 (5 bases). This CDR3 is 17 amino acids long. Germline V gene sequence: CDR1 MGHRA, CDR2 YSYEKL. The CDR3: CASSQDVGTDHNYGHTF. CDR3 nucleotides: TGCGCCAGCAGCCAGGATGTTGGGACGGATCATAACTATGGCCACACCTTC.

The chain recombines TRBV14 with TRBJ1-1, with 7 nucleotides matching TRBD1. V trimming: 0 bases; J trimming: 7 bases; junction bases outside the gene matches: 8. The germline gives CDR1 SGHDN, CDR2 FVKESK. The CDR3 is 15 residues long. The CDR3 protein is CASSQDPGQPREAFF. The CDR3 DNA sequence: TGTGCCAGCAGCCAAGATCCGGGACAGCCACGTGAAGCTTTCTTT.

DNA of the CDR3: TGTGCCATCAGTGGCCGTAATTCACCCCTCCACTTT. This codes for CAISGRNSPLHF. The chain joins TRBV10-3 to TRBJ1-6, with D unresolved. Germline CDR1 ENHRY, CDR2 SYGVKD. V lost 4 bases and J 6 bases, leaving 4 bases between the germline ends. This CDR3 comprises 12 residues.

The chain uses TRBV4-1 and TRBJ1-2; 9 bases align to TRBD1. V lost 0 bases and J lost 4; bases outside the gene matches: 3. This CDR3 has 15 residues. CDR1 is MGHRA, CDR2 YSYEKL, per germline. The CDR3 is CASSQDGTGIYGYTF. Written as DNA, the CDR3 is TGCGCCAGCAGCCAAGATGGGACAGGGATCTATGGCTACACCTTC.